This TCR beta chain comes out of a study of blood T cell repertoires in COVID-19. Study as a whole: From the United States, Italy and Spain came samples of acute and convalescent COVID-19. T cells, B-cell-depleted T cells, or PBMCs provided the cDNA or gDNA that served as material.

As processed by the authors: Reference gene primer amplification gave nucleated cell count estimates. Method: immunoSEQ multiplex PCR; TCRdb's copy keeps in-frame clones and lacks some. The DNA gave D and trimming, while V, J and clone size come from that table. The data contain fewer than 300,000 clones, 80% to 90% of them singletons. Germline V CDR1 and CDR2: SGHNT, YYREEE (reference sequence). The V end lost 1 base, the J end lost 4 bases, and 11 bases lay between the germline ends. CDR3 size: 15 residues. Material for sequencing was peripheral blood. The chain carries TRBV5-4 and TRBJ1-4; D may be TRBD1 (5 bases). The sequence was obtained from a woman between 40 and 55 years old who had recovered from COVID-19. The CDR3 reads CASSLSQGGNEKLFF. CDR3 nucleotides: TGTGCCAGCAGCTTGAGTCAGGGAGGTAATGAAAAACTGTTTTTT.